A selection of T cell receptor beta chains follows, all from one sample in a study of blood T cell repertoires in COVID-19. Using immunoSEQ multiplex PCR, the repertoire was profiled, and TCRdb retains in-frame clones only, with some absent. The sample shows around 24,000 clones, approximately 91% of them seen only once. The sample was peripheral blood. Source of these receptors: a woman between 65 and 79 years old with active COVID-19. CDR3s include the opening cysteine and the closing phenylalanine or tryptophan. The D gene is left open where the match is weak. Clone size, where shown, is once, few, many, or a class for clones that have expanded.

clone_size	v_call	d_call	j_call	cdr3_nt	cdr3_aa
once	TRBV7-7	NA	TRBJ2-2	TGTGCTAGCAGCCCAAGAGGGCTCGGGGAGCTGTTTTTT	CASSPRGLGELFF
once	TRBV5-1	NA	TRBJ1-6	TGCGCCAGCAGTGGGGAGGGCCAGTCACCCCTCCACTTT	CASSGEGQSPLHF
few	TRBV13	NA	TRBJ2-1	TGTGCCAGCAGCTTAGCGTATGAGCAGTTCTTC	CASSLAYEQFF
NA	TRBV30	NA	TRBJ1-4	TGTGCCTGGAGTGGCAGTGGAGTTGAAAAACTGTTTTTT	CAWSGSGVEKLFF
NA	TRBV6-2/TRBV6-3	NA	TRBJ2-2	TGTGCCAGCAGCGGACTTCTTAATTTCGCGAACACCGGGGAGCTGTTTTTT	CASSGLLNFANTGELFF
NA	TRBV12-5	NA	TRBJ1-2	TGTGCTAGTGGTTCCTCCCGGACAAACGGGTACTATGGCTACACCTTC	CASGSSRTNGYYGYTF
NA	TRBV4-2	NA	TRBJ2-7	TGTGCCAGCAGCCAAGATGGGGGCCGGACTTCCGGACGTGCGTACGAGCAGTACTTC	CASSQDGGRTSGRAYEQYF
NA	TRBV7-8	TRBD2	TRBJ2-2	TGTGCCAGCAGCCCGGGACTAGCGGGGGGGCAGGACGGGGAGCTGTTTTTT	CASSPGLAGGQDGELFF
NA	TRBV6-4	NA	TRBJ2-1	TGTGCCAGCAGTGAGTCGGGTAACAATGAGCAGTTCTTC	CASSESGNNEQFF
NA	TRBV18	TRBD1	TRBJ1-6	TGTGCCAGCTCACCACCGGGACAGGGGGCTTCCTATAATTCACCCCTCCACTTT	CASSPPGQGASYNSPLHF
NA	TRBV5-1	NA	TRBJ1-1	TGCGCCAGCAGCTTGGGACAGGTGGTCGACACTGAAGCTTTCTTT	CASSLGQVVDTEAFF
NA	TRBV11-2	TRBD1	TRBJ1-4	TGTGCCAGCAGCTGGGGGACAGGGGTAACTAATGAAAAACTGTTTTTT	CASSWGTGVTNEKLFF
NA	TRBV7-3	TRBD1	TRBJ2-1	TGTGCCAGCAGCTTACGGACAGGGTCCCGCAATGAGCAGTTCTTC	CASSLRTGSRNEQFF
few	TRBV2	NA	TRBJ1-2	TGTGCCAGCAGCATGGACAGCTATGGCTACACCTTC	CASSMDSYGYTF
NA	TRBV24-1	TRBD1	TRBJ1-5	TGTGCCACCAGTGATTTGGGACAGGGTTTTCAGCCCCAGCATTTT	CATSDLGQGFQPQHF
NA	TRBV6-2/TRBV6-3	TRBD1	TRBJ2-7	TGTGCCAGCAGTTACCAGGACAGGTCAAGCTCCTACGAGCAGTACTTC	CASSYQDRSSSYEQYF
few	TRBV7-9	NA	TRBJ2-3	TGTGCCAGCAGCTTAGCCCAGGGAAGCACAGATACGCAGTATTTT	CASSLAQGSTDTQYF
NA	TRBV3-1/TRBV3-2	NA	TRBJ1-2	TGTGCCAGCAGCCAAGTCTCGGGGAACTATGGCTACACCTTC	CASSQVSGNYGYTF
NA	TRBV5-1	NA	TRBJ1-1	TGCGCCAGCAGCTTGGACAGCTTAGGCACTGAAGCTTTCTTT	CASSLDSLGTEAFF
NA	TRBV4-1	TRBD1	TRBJ1-6	TGCGCCAGCAGCCACCCGGACAGGGGAGGATCACCCCTCCACTTT	CASSHPDRGGSPLHF
NA	TRBV5-1	TRBD1	TRBJ1-3	TGCGCCAGCAGCTCGCTAGGACAGGGTATTTTTTTAAACACCATATATTTT	CASSSLGQGIFLNTIYF
NA	TRBV9	TRBD2	TRBJ2-1	TGTGCCAGCAGCTCGGCTAGCGGGGGGTCGTACAATGAGCAGTTCTTC	CASSSASGGSYNEQFF
NA	TRBV13	TRBD1	TRBJ2-7	TGTGCTAGCAGCGGGACAGGGAGTCGCGAGCAGTACTTC	CASSGTGSREQYF
once	TRBV5-1	NA	TRBJ2-1	TGCGCCAGCAGCTTGAGAGTCTATGAGCAGTTCTTC	CASSLRVYEQFF
NA	TRBV4-3	TRBD2	TRBJ2-6	TGCGCCAGCAGCCAAGACAGAGTGGCGGGGGGGCCGAAAGGGGCCAACGTCCTGACTTTC	CASSQDRVAGGPKGANVLTF
NA	TRBV7-9	NA	TRBJ2-2	TGTGCCAGCAGCCTACTAAACACCGGGGAGCTGTTTTTT	CASSLLNTGELFF
NA	TRBV30	TRBD2	TRBJ2-1	TGTGCCTGGAGCGACGGGCTAGCGGGGGACTTAATGGGCTCCTACAATGAGCAGTTCTTC	CAWSDGLAGDLMGSYNEQFF
NA	TRBV9	TRBD2	TRBJ2-5	TGTGCCAGCAGTTCAAACGCGGGGGGTAAAGAGACCCAGTACTTC	CASSSNAGGKETQYF
NA	TRBV7-2	TRBD2	TRBJ2-1	TGTGCCAGCAGCTTGATGATGAGCGGGGGGGAAGTGTTGAATGAGCAGTTCTTC	CASSLMMSGGEVLNEQFF
few	TRBV19	NA	TRBJ1-6	TGTGCCAGTAGTTCACAGGGTGATAATTCACCCCTCCACTTT	CASSSQGDNSPLHF
NA	TRBV27	NA	TRBJ2-3	TGTGCCAGCAGTTGGTTCGGTAGCGACACAGATACGCAGTATTTT	CASSWFGSDTDTQYF
NA	TRBV5-8	NA	TRBJ1-4	TGTGCCAGCAGCAACCGACAGGTTAATGAAAAACTGTTTTTT	CASSNRQVNEKLFF
NA	TRBV6-2/TRBV6-3	TRBD2	TRBJ2-5	TGTGCCAGCAGTTACTCGTGGGGGGGCCAAGAGACCCAGTACTTC	CASSYSWGGQETQYF
NA	TRBV19	NA	TRBJ2-5	TGTGCCAGTACCCCGACAGGTCTCCAAGAGACCCAGTACTTC	CASTPTGLQETQYF
once	TRBV5-1	NA	TRBJ1-2	TGCGCCAGCAGCTTGTCCGAAGGAGGGCTAAGGATCTATGGCTACACCTTC	CASSLSEGGLRIYGYTF
NA	TRBV7-2	NA	TRBJ2-5	TGTGCCAGCACCTTGAACTGGGACATTCGGGGAGAGACCCAGTACTTC	CASTLNWDIRGETQYF
once	TRBV19	TRBD1	TRBJ1-2	TGTGCCAGTGGACAGACAGGGGTCCACTCTAACTATGGCTACACCTTC	CASGQTGVHSNYGYTF
NA	TRBV10-3	TRBD1	TRBJ2-1	TGTGCCATCAGTGAGTCAACACCGGGACAGGGTTTCCCCAATGAGCAGTTCTTC	CAISESTPGQGFPNEQFF
NA	TRBV24-1	NA	TRBJ2-1	TGTGCCACCAGCCTGCTGGGAGGGGGGGGCGATGAGCAGTTCTTC	CATSLLGGGGDEQFF
NA	TRBV19	NA	TRBJ1-1	TGTGCCAGTAGTAAGGACAACCTCAAAGGGGACACTGAAGCTTTCTTT	CASSKDNLKGDTEAFF
NA	TRBV7-9	TRBD2	TRBJ2-7	TGTGCCAGCAGCAGGGGACTAGCGGAGGACGAGCAGTACTTC	CASSRGLAEDEQYF
NA	TRBV6-6	NA	TRBJ2-7	TGTGCCAGCAGTTCGGACTATAGCTACGAGCAGTACTTC	CASSSDYSYEQYF
NA	TRBV7-2	TRBD2	TRBJ2-3	TGTGCCAGCAGCTTAGGACTAGCGGGGGCTACAGATACGCAGTATTTT	CASSLGLAGATDTQYF
NA	TRBV7-2	TRBD1	TRBJ1-1	TGTGCCAGCAGCTTGGAGGGACAGAGCACTGAAGCTTTCTTT	CASSLEGQSTEAFF
NA	TRBV25-1	NA	TRBJ1-5	TGTGCCAGCAGTGCTACAGGGAGCGCGCCCCAGCATTTT	CASSATGSAPQHF
NA	TRBV6-5	NA	TRBJ2-5	TGTGCCAGCAGTTTCCGAGAGACCCAGTACTTC	CASSFRETQYF
NA	TRBV7-2	TRBD2	TRBJ2-5	TGTGCCAGCAGCTTAGTTGGCGGGGGGGCCCCGGAGACCCAGTACTTC	CASSLVGGGAPETQYF
NA	TRBV7-2	TRBD2	TRBJ2-7	TGTGCCAGCAGCTTAGCATGGGGTGCCTACAGCGGGGGGGCCCACGAGCAGTACTTC	CASSLAWGAYSGGAHEQYF
NA	TRBV19	NA	TRBJ2-1	TGTGCCAGTCAACAGGGTCCCAATGAGCAGTTCTTC	CASQQGPNEQFF
NA	TRBV14	TRBD1	TRBJ2-5	TGTGCCAGCAGCCGGGACAGGGGCAGGGAGACCCAGTACTTC	CASSRDRGRETQYF
NA	TRBV19	TRBD2	TRBJ2-7	TGTGCCAGTAGTGTGACTAGCGGGGCTTACGAGCAGTACTTC	CASSVTSGAYEQYF
NA	TRBV6-1	NA	TRBJ2-7	TGTGCCAGCAGTGAAATCAGTCGGGTCTCCTACGAGCAGTACTTC	CASSEISRVSYEQYF
NA	TRBV20-1	NA	TRBJ1-2	TGCAGTGCTAGGCACAGGGGCTACACCTTC	CSARHRGYTF
NA	TRBV24-1	TRBD1	TRBJ2-7	TGTGCCACCAGTGATTCCCGGGACAGGAGGAACGAGCAGTACTTC	CATSDSRDRRNEQYF
NA	TRBV11-2	NA	TRBJ2-3	TGTGCCAGCAGCTCCGGGGGAAGCACAGATACGCAGTATTTT	CASSSGGSTDTQYF
NA	TRBV7-9	TRBD2	TRBJ2-3	TGTGCCAGCGGTTCCGGGGGGGGCGGGAGCACAGATACGCAGTATTTT	CASGSGGGGSTDTQYF
NA	TRBV6-2/TRBV6-3	TRBD2	TRBJ2-5	TGTGCCAGCAGTTACGCGGGGGGGGCCGGAGAGACCCAGTACTTC	CASSYAGGAGETQYF